This T cell receptor beta chain was documented in a study of blood T cells in healthy people across ages. The CDR3 consists of 19 residues. The ends lost 6 bases at V and 5 bases at J; junction bases unmatched: 19. The study's findings and limits: Investigators treated diversity estimates from one million T cells as underestimates. Long-lived donors carried more naive CD4+ cells and greater diversity than aged donors. Age showed a roughly linear inverse relationship with TCR beta diversity per million T cells.

The use of a sample-barcoded 5' primer and a J-beta primer mix characterized a second PCR of roughly 6 to 12 cycles. TCRdb called the 5' RACE reads again in MiXCR, with one record for every CDR3 protein. The table shows about 1.7 million distinct CDR3 sequences, with roughly 27% occurring only once. A note on this clonotype: Its antigen is currently unknown.

This chain links TRBV12-3 or TRBV12-4 with TRBJ2-3; TRBD2 matches at 11 bases. This clonotype originated in a woman in her twenties or thirties in good health. Sequenced material: blood. In DNA, the CDR3 is TGTGCCAGCAGCCCCGAGTCGGTTAGCGGGAGGGCCTATAAAGATACGCAGTATTTT. The encoded protein is CASSPESVSGRAYKDTQYF.